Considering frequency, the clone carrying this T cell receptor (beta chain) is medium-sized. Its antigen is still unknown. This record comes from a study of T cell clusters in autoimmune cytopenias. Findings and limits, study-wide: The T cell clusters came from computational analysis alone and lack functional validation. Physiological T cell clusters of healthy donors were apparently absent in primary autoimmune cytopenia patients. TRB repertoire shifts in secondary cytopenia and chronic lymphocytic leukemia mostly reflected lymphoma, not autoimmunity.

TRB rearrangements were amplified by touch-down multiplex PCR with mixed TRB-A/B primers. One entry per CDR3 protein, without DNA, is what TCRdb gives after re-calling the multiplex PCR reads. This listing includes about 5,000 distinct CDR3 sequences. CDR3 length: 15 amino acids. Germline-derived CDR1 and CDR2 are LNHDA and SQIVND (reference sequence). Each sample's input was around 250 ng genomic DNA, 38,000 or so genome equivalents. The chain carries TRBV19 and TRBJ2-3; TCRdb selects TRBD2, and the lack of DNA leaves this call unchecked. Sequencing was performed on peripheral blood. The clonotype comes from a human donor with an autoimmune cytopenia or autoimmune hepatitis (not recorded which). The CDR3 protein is CASSGRVAAADTQYF. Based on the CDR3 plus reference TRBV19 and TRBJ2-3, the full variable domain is DGGITQSPKYLFRKEGQNVTLSCEQNLNHDAMYWYRQDPGQGLRLIYYSQIVNDFQKGDIAEGYSVSREKKESFPLTVTSAQKNPTAFYLCASSGRVAAADTQYFGPGTRLTVL.